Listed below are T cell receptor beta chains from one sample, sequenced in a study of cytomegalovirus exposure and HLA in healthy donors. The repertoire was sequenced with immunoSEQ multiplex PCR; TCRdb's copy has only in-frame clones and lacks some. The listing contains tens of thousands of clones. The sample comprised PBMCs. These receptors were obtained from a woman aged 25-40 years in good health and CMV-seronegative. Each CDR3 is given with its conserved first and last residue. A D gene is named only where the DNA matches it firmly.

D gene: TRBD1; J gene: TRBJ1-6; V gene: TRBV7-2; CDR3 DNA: TGTGCCAGCAGCTCGCGGACAGGTACCAATTCACCCCTCCACTTT; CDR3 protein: CASSSRTGTNSPLHF
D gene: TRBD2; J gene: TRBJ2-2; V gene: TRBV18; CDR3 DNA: TGTGCCAGCTCACCGCTCGGACTAGCGAACACCGGGGAGCTGTTTTTT; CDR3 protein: CASSPLGLANTGELFF
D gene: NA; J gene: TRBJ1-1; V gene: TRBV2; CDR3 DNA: TGTGCCAGCCATGGGGCGAGGACTGAAGCTTTCTTT; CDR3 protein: CASHGARTEAFF
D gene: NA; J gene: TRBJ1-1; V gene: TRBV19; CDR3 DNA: TGTGCCAGTAGTTGGGGGGGAAGGACTGAAGCTTTCTTT; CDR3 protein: CASSWGGRTEAFF
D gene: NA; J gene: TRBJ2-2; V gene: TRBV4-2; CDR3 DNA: TGTGCCAGCAGCCCGAAGGCCACGACGGGCACCGGGGAGCTGTTTTTT; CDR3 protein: CASSPKATTGTGELFF
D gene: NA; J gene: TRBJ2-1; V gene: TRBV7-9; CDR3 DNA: TGTGCCAGCAGCCCCAACGACTCGGCCTACAATGAGCAGTTCTTC; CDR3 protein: CASSPNDSAYNEQFF
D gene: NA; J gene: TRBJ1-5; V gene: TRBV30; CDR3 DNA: TGTGCCGGGAGTGGTGACAGCCATAGCAATCAGCCCCAGCATTTT; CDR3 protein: CAGSGDSHSNQPQHF
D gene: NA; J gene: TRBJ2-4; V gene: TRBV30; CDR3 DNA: TGTGCCTGGAGTCCTGACAGGGCCAAAAACATTCAGTACTTC; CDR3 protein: CAWSPDRAKNIQYF
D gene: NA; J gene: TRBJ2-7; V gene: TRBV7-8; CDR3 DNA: TGTGCCAGCAGCTTAGCGACTTTCGACGACGAGCAGTACTTC; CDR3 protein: CASSLATFDDEQYF
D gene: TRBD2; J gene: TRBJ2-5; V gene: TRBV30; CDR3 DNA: TGTGCCTGGACCCGGGGGGGCATGCGGGAGCAGTACTTC; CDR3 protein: CAWTRGGMREQYF
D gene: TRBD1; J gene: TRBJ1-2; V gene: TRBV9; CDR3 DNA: TGTGCCAGCAGCGCTCGGACAGGCTTTGACTATGGCTACACCTTC; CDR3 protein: CASSARTGFDYGYTF
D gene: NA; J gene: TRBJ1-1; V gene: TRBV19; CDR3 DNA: TGTGCCAGTAGGGGGGGACGTTGGGATACTGAAGCTTTCTTT; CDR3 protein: CASRGGRWDTEAFF
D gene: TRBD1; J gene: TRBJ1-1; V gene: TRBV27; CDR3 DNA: TGTGCCAGCAGCGTGACGGGGACAGCGAACACTGAAGCTTTCTTT; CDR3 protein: CASSVTGTANTEAFF
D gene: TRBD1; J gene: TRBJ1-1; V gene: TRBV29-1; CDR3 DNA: TGCAGCGTTGAGCAGGGGGCGGTCACTGAAGCTTTCTTT; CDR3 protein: CSVEQGAVTEAFF
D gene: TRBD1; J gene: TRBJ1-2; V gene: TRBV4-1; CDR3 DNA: TGCGCCAGCAGCCAACTCGGACAGGGCTTCGGCTATGGCTACACCTTC; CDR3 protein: CASSQLGQGFGYGYTF
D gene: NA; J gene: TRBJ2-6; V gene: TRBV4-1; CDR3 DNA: TGCGCCAGCAGCCAAGATTGGAGGACCTCTGGGGCCAACGTCCTGACTTTC; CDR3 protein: CASSQDWRTSGANVLTF
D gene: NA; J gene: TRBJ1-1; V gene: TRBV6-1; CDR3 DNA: TGTGCCAGCAACTTCCGAGGCCTGAACACTGAAGCTTTCTTT; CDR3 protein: CASNFRGLNTEAFF
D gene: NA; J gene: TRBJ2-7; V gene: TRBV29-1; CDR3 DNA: TGCAGCGTCGCCGGGAAAGTCTCCTACGAGCAGTACTTC; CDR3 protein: CSVAGKVSYEQYF
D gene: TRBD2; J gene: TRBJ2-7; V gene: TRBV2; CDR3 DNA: TGTGCCAGCACACCCGGGACTAGCCGAACCTACGAGCAGTACTTC; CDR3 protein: CASTPGTSRTYEQYF
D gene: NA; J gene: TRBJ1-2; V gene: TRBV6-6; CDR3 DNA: TGTGCCAGCAGTTCGCAGGGATCCCCTGGAAAGTATGGCTACACCTTC; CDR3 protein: CASSSQGSPGKYGYTF
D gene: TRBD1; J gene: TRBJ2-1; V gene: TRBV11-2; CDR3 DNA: TGTGCCAGCAGCGACCGGGACAGGGGCTACAATGAGCAGTTCTTC; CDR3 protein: CASSDRDRGYNEQFF
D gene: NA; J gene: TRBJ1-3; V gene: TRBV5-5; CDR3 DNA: TGTGCCAGCACCCTCGGCAGCGCTGGGAACACCATATATTTT; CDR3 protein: CASTLGSAGNTIYF